This is a list of T cell receptor beta chains from one sample in a study of shared clonotypes between healthy human individuals. Profiled with immunoSEQ multiplex PCR; TCRdb holds only in-frame clones, not every one. Here the sample spans roughly 2,000,000 clones, approximately 95% being singletons. The sequencing sample was made of naive CD8+ T cells sorted from blood. The source of these receptors is a young man in good health. Each CDR3 is given with its conserved first and last residue. The order of the fields is V gene, clone size, J gene, D gene, CDR3 DNA, CDR3 protein. The D gene is left open where the match is weak. Size is stated for part of the rows, as once, few or many counts, or as a class when the clone is expanded.

TRBV29-1	NA	TRBJ2-1	NA	TGCAGCGTTGACAAAAGCTCCTACAATGAGCAGTTCTTC	CSVDKSSYNEQFF
TRBV9	NA	TRBJ2-4	NA	TGTGCCAGCAGCGTAGGGGGGGCCACCCACATTCAGTACTTC	CASSVGGATHIQYF
TRBV6-1	once	TRBJ2-7	NA	TGTGCCAGCAGTGTTTGGGAATTGAACGAGCAGTACTTC	CASSVWELNEQYF
TRBV5-1	NA	TRBJ2-7	NA	TGCGCCAGCAGCTTGGAAGGGCCTTCCTTACACTCCTACGAGCAGTACTTC	CASSLEGPSLHSYEQYF
TRBV27	NA	TRBJ1-5	NA	TGTGCCAGCAGCTGGGGGGTCGATCAGCCCCAGCATTTT	CASSWGVDQPQHF
TRBV15	NA	TRBJ2-1	NA	TGTGCCACCAGCTCTTTCTACAATGAGCAGTTCTTC	CATSSFYNEQFF
TRBV10-3	NA	TRBJ2-2	NA	TGTGCCATCAGCGCTTCCCAGGGGACAACGAACACCGGGGAGCTGTTTTTT	CAISASQGTTNTGELFF
TRBV9	NA	TRBJ1-1	NA	TGTGCCAGCAGTGAAGGGAACACTGAAGCTTTCTTT	CASSEGNTEAFF
TRBV7-6	NA	TRBJ2-3	TRBD2	TGTGCCAGCAGCGTTTTAGCGGGGGGCGGGGATACGCAGTATTTT	CASSVLAGGGDTQYF
TRBV4-1	NA	TRBJ2-7	TRBD1	TGCGCCAGCAGCCAAGAGATTGGGACAGGGACCTACGAGCAGTACTTC	CASSQEIGTGTYEQYF
TRBV6-5	NA	TRBJ2-1	NA	TGTGCCAGCAGTTATGCCCCGGCCGGGTTTCAGGAGCAGTTCTTC	CASSYAPAGFQEQFF
TRBV27	NA	TRBJ1-5	TRBD1	TGTGCCAGCAGTCACAGGGGTCCCAATCAGCCCCAGCATTTT	CASSHRGPNQPQHF
TRBV7-9	NA	TRBJ2-2	NA	TGTGCCAGCAGCTCTGGCTTGGGGCAGCACAGCGGGGAGCTGTTTTTT	CASSSGLGQHSGELFF
TRBV5-6	once	TRBJ2-7	NA	TGTGCCAGCAGCTTTAGTAGCTCCTACGAGCAGTACTTC	CASSFSSSYEQYF
TRBV19	NA	TRBJ1-6	TRBD1	TGTGCCAGTATGGTGGGTTCGACAGGGGGTAATTCACCCCTCCACTTT	CASMVGSTGGNSPLHF
TRBV30	NA	TRBJ2-1	NA	TGTGCCTGGGAGGGGAGGAGAGTTGAGCAGTTCTTC	CAWEGRRVEQFF
TRBV5-6	NA	TRBJ2-5	NA	TGTGCCAGCAGCTGGGCAACGGGGGCTCAAGAGACCCAGTACTTC	CASSWATGAQETQYF
TRBV28	once	TRBJ1-1	TRBD1	TGTGCCAGCAGCCACAGACAGGGGTTCGCTGAAGCTTTCTTT	CASSHRQGFAEAFF
TRBV27	NA	TRBJ2-2	NA	TGTGCCAGCAGTTTCAGGGGATCCAGCGGGGAGCTGTTTTTT	CASSFRGSSGELFF
TRBV11-2	once	TRBJ2-7	TRBD1	TGTGCCAGCAGCTTAGGGACAGGGCAGTACGAGCAGTACTTC	CASSLGTGQYEQYF
TRBV29-1	NA	TRBJ2-5	TRBD1	TGCAGCGTTGAACTGGGACAGGGTTCCGAGACCCAGTACTTC	CSVELGQGSETQYF
TRBV5-1	NA	TRBJ2-5	TRBD1	TGCGCCAGCAGCTTCCAGGGACAGCCCCCGGAGACCCAGTACTTC	CASSFQGQPPETQYF
TRBV7-8	NA	TRBJ1-1	NA	TGTGCCAGCAGCTTTGACGTGGGGGACACTGAAGCTTTCTTT	CASSFDVGDTEAFF
TRBV30	NA	TRBJ1-4	NA	TGTGCCGTTTCAAGGGACGGTTCAACTAATGAAAAACTGTTTTTT	CAVSRDGSTNEKLFF
TRBV28	NA	TRBJ1-2	NA	TGTGCCAGCAGTTCCCTCCTCGAAGTCGCCTATGGCTACACCTTC	CASSSLLEVAYGYTF
TRBV6-5	NA	TRBJ1-2	NA	TGTGCCAGCAGTTTTGGCGGGCTTCCGGATGGCTACACCTTC	CASSFGGLPDGYTF
TRBV5-6	NA	TRBJ2-1	NA	TGTGCCAGCAGCTTGGGTAGCGGTGCCTACAATGAGCAGTTCTTC	CASSLGSGAYNEQFF
TRBV27	NA	TRBJ2-1	NA	TGTGCCAGCAGTTCAGACAGGACGTTTTACAATGAGCAGTTCTTC	CASSSDRTFYNEQFF
TRBV6-6	NA	TRBJ2-2	NA	TGTGCCAGCAGTTTTAGAGGCACCGGGGAGCTGTTTTTT	CASSFRGTGELFF
TRBV28	NA	TRBJ2-7	NA	TGTGCCAGCAGTTTAGGCCTCAGCTCCTACGAGCAGTACTTC	CASSLGLSSYEQYF
TRBV7-9	NA	TRBJ1-1	NA	TGTGCCAGCAGCGAGCCTGTGAACACTGAAGCTTTCTTT	CASSEPVNTEAFF
TRBV4-3	NA	TRBJ2-7	TRBD2	TGCGCCAGCAGCCAAGAGTACGCGGGAGCCTCCTACGAGCAGTACTTC	CASSQEYAGASYEQYF
TRBV27	NA	TRBJ2-1	TRBD1	TGTGCCAGCAGTTTATCCCCCGGGACAGGAAACAATGAGCAGTTCTTC	CASSLSPGTGNNEQFF
TRBV4-1	NA	TRBJ2-1	NA	TGCGCCAGCAGCCTCAGATCGGGGAATCCCTACAATGAGCAGTTCTTC	CASSLRSGNPYNEQFF